This TCR beta chain was observed in a study of blood T cells in healthy people across ages. Each sample gave at least 6.5 million isolated PBMCs. This clonotype was seen a handful of times. Its antigen remains unidentified. Findings and caveats of the study: Higher diversity, along with more naive CD4+ cells, distinguished long-lived donors from aged donors. The donors' CMV status was not determined, possibly confounding changes in expanded clonotypes. Unsorted PBMC material precluded a definitive naive versus antigen-experienced comparison.

Next came a second PCR, run for 7 to 11 cycles, which used a sample-barcoded 5' primer along with a J-beta primer mix. TCRdb independently ran MiXCR on the 5' RACE reads; one entry per CDR3 protein. Found here are hundreds of thousands of distinct CDR3 sequences, 45% to 65% of them singletons; the top ten hold over 30%. Germline CDR1 is MNHNY and CDR2 is SVGAGI (reference sequence). The CDR3 spans 16 residues. J gave up 2 bases and V 6 bases, and 4 bases lay outside the gene matches. The receptor was isolated from a man in his sixties in good health. The sample taken for sequencing was blood. The chain is built from TRBV6-6 and TRBJ2-5; 15 bases align to TRBD2. The CDR3 here is CASSPGTSGGQETQYF. The CDR3 coding sequence is TGTGCCAGCAGCCCTGGGACTAGCGGGGGGCAAGAGACCCAGTACTTC.